The present T cell receptor (beta chain) was sequenced within a study of OX40 agonist ivuxolimab in advanced cancers. At the level of the study: Given to patients was ivuxolimab, an agonistic anti-OX40 (CD134) antibody. Previous treatment with anti-PD-1, anti-PD-L1 or anti-CTLA-4 therapy was allowed; 30% to 50% had received some. Study-wide points: CD8+ T cells (on average) carried more expanded clones than CD4+ T cells. CD4+ and CD8+ blood T cells expanded clonally by week 6 at 0.1 to 3.0 mg/kg.

Sequenced by immunoSEQ multiplex PCR; TCRdb stores in-frame clones only, minus some. The repertoire holds over 45,000 clones, with around four fifths as singletons. The J segment lost 0 bases and the V segment lost 3 bases, leaving 6 bases of the junction unmatched. Germline values: CDR1 SGDLS, CDR2 YYNGEE. CDR3 length equals 18 residues. As regards this clone: The antigen is not known.

This chain links TRBV9 with TRBJ2-2; 12 nucleotides agree with TRBD2. This sequence was found in an adult with an advanced solid tumor such as melanoma, head and neck, liver or kidney cancer. This sample comprised CD4+ or CD8+ T cells sorted from blood, obtained in a trial of the OX40 agonist ivuxolimab. This CDR3 reads CASSELAGGPTNTGELFF. CDR3 nucleotides: TGTGCCAGCAGCGAACTAGCGGGGGGACCCACGAACACCGGGGAGCTGTTTTTT.